These T cell receptor beta chains were read from a single sample in a study of cytomegalovirus exposure and HLA in healthy donors. Measured with immunoSEQ multiplex PCR; TCRdb has only the in-frame clones, and not every one. Of around 55,000 clones in the sample, about 76% are singletons; the top ten hold approximately 2.4%. The source material was PBMCs. These TCRs come from a female donor in good health and CMV-seronegative. Both conserved end residues are part of each CDR3. The D gene is left open where the match is weak. Some rows mark clone size as missing; the rest say once, few, many or name a class of expanded clone.

D | J | size | V | CDR3 | DNA
. | TRBJ1-1 | . | TRBV5-8 | CASSLRTGNTEAFF | TGTGCCAGCAGCTTACGGACGGGAAACACTGAAGCTTTCTTT
. | TRBJ1-1 | . | TRBV15 | CATSRALSGEAFF | TGTGCCACCAGCAGAGCGTTGTCCGGTGAAGCTTTCTTT
. | TRBJ2-1 | . | TRBV6-1 | CASSEDWGGSFF | TGTGCCAGCAGTGAAGATTGGGGAGGATCGTTCTTC
. | TRBJ2-1 | . | TRBV27 | CASRPLTGYNEQFF | TGTGCCAGCAGGCCCCTCACAGGGTACAATGAGCAGTTCTTC
. | TRBJ2-7 | . | TRBV7-9 | CASSLGPDRPTYEQYF | TGTGCCAGCAGCTTAGGACCCGACAGGCCGACCTACGAGCAGTACTTC
TRBD1 | TRBJ1-5 | . | TRBV12-5 | CASGLVRTGDNQPQHF | TGTGCTAGTGGTTTGGTACGAACAGGGGACAATCAGCCCCAGCATTTT
TRBD1 | TRBJ1-2 | . | TRBV4-2 | CASSQDRDRGPGYTF | TGTGCCAGCAGCCAAGATAGGGACAGGGGCCCTGGCTACACCTTC
. | TRBJ1-2 | . | TRBV19 | CASSTGGGWGYTF | TGTGCCAGTAGTACCGGCGGGGGTTGGGGCTACACCTTC
. | TRBJ2-7 | . | TRBV6-5 | CASRSSLANYEQYF | TGTGCCAGCAGATCCTCGCTAGCGAACTACGAGCAGTACTTC
TRBD1 | TRBJ1-2 | . | TRBV5-1 | CASSVDRGYGYTF | TGCGCCAGCAGCGTCGACAGGGGGTATGGCTACACCTTC
TRBD2 | TRBJ2-7 | once | TRBV4-3 | CASSFSLRTSGRAHEQYF | TGCGCCAGCAGCTTCTCGCTCCGGACTAGCGGGAGGGCACACGAGCAGTACTTC
TRBD1 | TRBJ1-1 | . | TRBV28 | CASSHGTGGAAFF | TGTGCCAGCAGCCACGGGACAGGGGGGGCAGCTTTCTTT
TRBD1 | TRBJ2-7 | . | TRBV5-1 | CASSLPPGTGHEQYF | TGCGCCAGCAGCTTGCCGCCCGGGACAGGCCACGAGCAGTACTTC
TRBD2 | TRBJ2-3 | . | TRBV5-1 | CASSLGTSGGAGTQYF | TGCGCCAGCAGCTTGGGGACTAGCGGGGGGGCCGGGACGCAGTATTTT
TRBD1 | TRBJ1-4 | . | TRBV28 | CASSSRGQESF | TGTGCCAGCAGTTCTAGGGGACAGGAGTCTTTT
. | TRBJ2-7 | . | TRBV7-9 | CASSSSKQSSYEQYF | TGTGCCAGCAGCTCATCGAAACAGAGCTCCTACGAGCAGTACTTC
. | TRBJ2-3 | . | TRBV7-3 | CASSLTSGTDTQYF | TGTGCCAGCAGCTTAACGAGTGGCACAGATACGCAGTATTTT
TRBD1 | TRBJ2-7 | . | TRBV27 | CASSPGTGGIYEQYF | TGTGCCAGCAGCCCCGGGACAGGGGGTATCTACGAGCAGTACTTC
. | TRBJ2-5 | . | TRBV6-6 | CASDGAGKTQYF | TGTGCCAGCGACGGGGCGGGAAAGACCCAGTACTTC
. | TRBJ2-1 | . | TRBV27 | CASSLPPISGTYNEQFF | TGTGCCAGCAGTTTACCCCCTATCAGCGGCACCTACAATGAGCAGTTCTTC
TRBD1 | TRBJ1-6 | . | TRBV18 | CASSERVGQGFSPLHF | TGTGCCAGCTCAGAGAGGGTGGGACAGGGGTTTTCCCCCCTCCACTTT
. | TRBJ1-2 | . | TRBV11-2 | CASSAQANYGYTF | TGTGCCAGCAGCGCACAGGCTAACTATGGCTACACCTTC